The clone carrying this TCR beta chain has just one count. No antigen is known for it. Samples with a second dose at about 4 or about 12 weeks were pooled together. This sample was taken from a study of T cell responses to AZD1222 COVID-19 vaccine. In germline, CDR1 is LGHNA, CDR2 YNFKEQ. The V and J ends lost 1 base and 1 base respectively, with 10 bases between them. The CDR3 covers 16 residues. Assay used: immunoSEQ multiplex PCR; TCRdb lists only in-frame clones, some missing. The sample has roughly 150,000 clones, around nine tenths seen once. Study-level findings and limits: The study sampled repertoires only after the peak T cell response. Most donors were white British, females outnumbered males, and clonal diversity was possibly underestimated.

Sequenced here: peripheral blood, sampled 28 days after the second AZD1222 dose. The source of this sequence is an adult who received the AZD1222 COVID-19 vaccine. The J gene is TRBJ2-2, the V gene TRBV4-2; TRBD2 is a possible D gene (6 bases). The CDR3 is CASSQGTRGNTGELFF. The CDR3 bases are TGTGCCAGCAGCCAAGGAACGCGGGGGAACACCGGGGAGCTGTTTTTT.